One and the same sample provided the 11 T cell receptor beta chains below, sequenced in a study of Ad26.COV2.S vaccination and SARS-CoV-2 variants. Some clones are missing from TCRdb's copy, which holds only in-frame ones; the method was immunoSEQ multiplex PCR. The repertoire consists of a few hundred thousand clones, with over 75% occurring once and the leading ten covering approximately 4%. Treatment: over 15 received Ad26.COV2.S at low or high dose, single or two shots; about five received placebo; per-sample allocation not given. Vaccine and placebo recipients were sampled on day 63 after the first injection. The input for sequencing was peripheral blood, taken in a trial of Ad26.COV2.S vaccine versus placebo. These receptors all come from a person aged 18 to 65 who received the Ad26.COV2.S COVID-19 vaccine or a placebo.

A word on this clone: The junction departs from the called germline gene at one end, perhaps through a read error. The chain couples TRBV2 to TRBJ1-5; TRBD1 might be the D (6 bases). The CDR3 covers 15 residues. Germline-derived CDR1 and CDR2 are SNHLY and FYNNEI. CDR3 protein: CASREGVGHPSPQHF. CDR3 nucleotides: TGTGCCAGCAGGGAAGGAGTGGGACACCCATCGCCCCAGCATTTT.

The chain has TRBV24-1 and TRBJ2-1; the D gene could be TRBD1 or TRBD2 (5 bases each). The germline CDR1 and CDR2 sequences are KGHDR and SFDVKD. This CDR3 spans 16 amino acids. The V end lost 4 bases, the J end lost 6 bases, and 18 bases lay between the germline ends. For the CDR3, the DNA is TGTGCCACCAGTGAGAGGGGCAGCCCTTTATTCAATGAGCAGTTCTTC. This codes for CATSERGSPLFNEQFF.

As for this clone: One end of the junction fails to match germline, which may point to a read error. The rearrangement uses TRBV7-7 and TRBJ2-2; maybe TRBD1 (6 bases). The length of the CDR3 is 15 residues. The germline CDR1 and CDR2 sequences are SSHAT and FNYEAQ (reference sequence). The CDR3 loop is CASSLLPQGTGELFF. For the CDR3, the DNA is TGTGCTAGCAGCTTACTCCCCCAGGGGACCGGGGAGCTGTTTTTT.

The J gene is TRBJ2-2, the V gene TRBV4-3; 7 bases align to TRBD2. The CDR3 is made up of 18 amino acids. Trimming at V came to 0 bases and at J to 7 bases, leaving 14 bases not matched to a gene. Germline lookup yields CDR1 LGHNA and CDR2 YSLEER. The CDR3 loop is CASSQDVAGLVDSGELFF. CDR3 nucleotides: TGCGCCAGCAGCCAAGATGTCGCAGGACTAGTCGATAGCGGGGAGCTGTTTTTT.

This clone was observed a few times. The chain recombines TRBV2 with TRBJ2-5; no clear D. CDR3 length: 11 residues. The V end lost 5 bases, the J end lost 8 bases, and 9 bases lay between the germline ends. CDR1 and CDR2 (germline): SNHLY, FYNNEI. CDR3 sequence (DNA): TGTGCCAGCAGTCCTGTAGGAACCCAGTACTTC. Translated, it gives CASSPVGTQYF.

This sequence joins TRBV5-1 and TRBJ1-4; D unresolved. Germline V gives CDR1 SGHRS, CDR2 YFSETQ. V dropped 0 bases and J dropped 10 bases, with 7 bases sitting between them. The CDR3 has 12 amino acids. The CDR3, as DNA: TGCGCCAGCAGCTTGGTCGACGGAAAACTGTTTTTT. The encoded protein is CASSLVDGKLFF.

Of note for this clone: The same CDR3 can be traced to other DNA sequences in this sample. This rearrangement joins TRBV5-1 to TRBJ2-1; perhaps D is TRBD1 or TRBD2 (6 bases each). The length of the CDR3 is 15 residues. Per germline, CDR1 SGHRS and CDR2 YFSETQ. V shed 4 bases and J shed 4 bases, with 15 bases lying between them. The CDR3: CASSLVGGYYNEQFF. The CDR3 nucleotides read TGCGCCAGCAGCCTGGTAGGGGGGTATTACAATGAGCAGTTCTTC.

V and J are TRBV6-5 and TRBJ2-1, with TRBD2 as a possible D gene (7 bases). V was shortened by 6 bases and J by 4 bases, with 13 bases between the two germline ends. The CDR3 loop spans 14 amino acids. Germline loops: CDR1 MNHEY, CDR2 SVGAGI. As DNA, the CDR3 is TGTGCCAGCAGCCGCGGGGGCCGGTACAATGAGCAGTTCTTC. This translates into CASSRGGRYNEQFF.

The V and J genes are TRBV3-1 (or the pseudogene TRBV3-2) and TRBJ2-3; either TRBD1 or TRBD2 may supply D (6 bases each). The germline V and J ends were trimmed by 6 bases and 2 bases, with 21 bases remaining between them. Looked up from germline, CDR1 is LGHDT and CDR2 is YNNKEL (reference sequence). The CDR3 length is 17 residues. CDR3 sequence reads: CASSPQGPRGHTDTQYF. Here the CDR3 DNA reads TGTGCCAGCAGTCCTCAGGGGCCCCGGGGGCACACAGATACGCAGTATTTT.

The genes are TRBV24-1 and TRBJ1-2, with D possibly matching TRBD1 (5 bases). The CDR3 extends over 11 amino acids. The V gene lost 9 bases and the J gene lost 6 bases, with 10 bases spanning the gap. The germline V gene has CDR1 KGHDR and CDR2 SFDVKD. The DNA of the CDR3 is TGTGCCACCCGGGGGGGGAATGGCTACACCTTC. This translates into CATRGGNGYTF.

The V call is TRBV3-1 (or the pseudogene TRBV3-2), the J call TRBJ2-1; 9 nucleotides line up with TRBD2. The CDR3 has 16 amino acids. With V trimmed by 4 bases and J by 8 bases, 12 bases remained unmatched. The germline V gene encodes CDR1 LGHDT and CDR2 YNNKEL (reference sequence). CDR3 sequence (DNA): TGTGCCAGCAGCCTCCTTGGGCGGGGGGGGCTGTATGAGCAGTTCTTC. It is translated as CASSLLGRGGLYEQFF.